Listed here is a single T cell receptor (beta chain). Its cognate antigen is unknown. This sample was taken from a study of identifying expanded T cells in peripheral blood. The protocol was immunoSEQ multiplex PCR, while the TCRdb copy is restricted to in-frame clones and leaves out a portion. This repertoire shows over 100,000 clones, 88% found once; its top ten account for about 8.6%. Study-level findings and limits: Over approximately two and four weeks, about 17 and 20 clones changed, versus roughly 1.2 between replicates. Clone count variance between approximately two-week samples rose with total template count.

Healthy donors had no documented immune events, such as infections, while sampled. Per germline, CDR1 SGHNT and CDR2 YYREEE (reference sequence). This CDR3 region has 15 residues. The germline V and J ends were trimmed by 3 bases and 8 bases, with 17 bases remaining between them. The chain is built from TRBV5-4 and TRBJ1-4, with D maybe TRBD1 (6 bases). Sequenced: blood. The receptor was isolated from a person aged 18 to 70 in good health. This CDR3 reads CASSSTQGRTEKLFF. The CDR3 nucleotides read TGTGCCAGCAGCTCAACACAGGGAAGGACCGAAAAACTGTTTTTT.